The entry below describes one T cell receptor beta chain. What it binds is not known. This sample stems from a study of T cells in Graves' hyperthyroidism and ophthalmopathy. The V and J ends lost 5 bases and 1 base respectively, with 14 bases between them. In germline, CDR1 is SEHNR, CDR2 FQNEAQ (reference sequence). This CDR3 is built from 15 residues. The study, taken as a whole, reports: Blood held most thyroid clonotypes expanded above 0.001 frequency. Ophthalmopathy and stable hyperthyroidism were told apart by a 13 V-J model. Ophthalmopathy, as predicted by the model, came a median approximately 5.9 months after the prediction.

Not enrolled were patients with uncontrolled infection, other autoimmune disease, pregnancy or lactation. Amplified TCR beta CDR3 regions came from RNA transcripts. A first-round RT-PCR of the TCR CDR3 used the HTBI primer set. Each CDR3 protein is one row after TCRdb ran MiXCR on the multiplex PCR reads. The sample lists about 510,000 distinct CDR3 sequences; 46% were seen once. The sequence was collected from an adult woman with Graves' disease, either hyperthyroidism or ophthalmopathy (not recorded which). The sample comprised peripheral blood or thyroid tissue (not recorded which). This chain links TRBV7-9 with TRBJ1-2; D uncertain. The CDR3 sequence: CASSHPAGHNYGYTF. The CDR3 region has the DNA TGTGCCAGCAGCCACCCGGCAGGCCATAACTATGGCTACACCTTC.